This TCR beta chain was identified during a study of T cells in Graves' hyperthyroidism and ophthalmopathy. Study information: Initial diagnosis, before any treatment, was when peripheral blood was collected.

There were TCR beta CDR3 regions amplified from RNA transcripts. HTBI primers drove first-round RT-PCR of the TCR CDR3. TCRdb processed the multiplex PCR reads anew with MiXCR; each CDR3 protein has one entry. The sample yields under 750,000 distinct CDR3 sequences, roughly 20% seen once. Germline V CDR1 and CDR2: SEHNR, FQNEAQ (reference sequence). The CDR3 has 15 residues. V lost 1 base and J 5 bases, leaving 15 bases between the germline ends. The authors obtained PBMCs from roughly 9.7 ml of fresh peripheral blood. Points on this clonotype: Antigen unknown.

Study conclusions and caveats: For ophthalmopathy, model prediction preceded onset by a median roughly 5.9 months.

The receptor's source is a woman between 50 and 59 years old with Graves' hyperthyroidism that later progressed to Graves' ophthalmopathy. This chain joins TRBV7-9 and TRBJ2-7, with D tentatively TRBD1 or TRBD2 (5 bases each). Sequences were obtained from blood. The CDR3 bases are TGTGCCAGCAGCTTAGTGAGAGGGGCGACGGACGAGCAGTACTTC. This sequence encodes CASSLVRGATDEQYF.